Shown below are 22 T cell receptor beta chains from a single sample sequenced in a study of blood T cell repertoires in COVID-19. Assay used: immunoSEQ multiplex PCR; TCRdb lists only in-frame clones, some missing. Of 84,000 or so clones listed, 65% to 85% are singletons. Sequenced input: peripheral blood. Receptors were obtained from a woman aged 80 or over with acute or convalescent COVID-19.

As concerns this clone: A read error may account for a junction end that differs from germline. The V call is TRBV29-1, the J call TRBJ2-4; TRBD1 agrees at 11 bases. The CDR3 spans 20 residues. The germline V gene has CDR1 SQVTM and CDR2 ANQGSEA. CDR3 in amino acids: CSVEDYPGQGVPEAKNIQYF. The CDR3 bases are TGCAGCGTAGAAGATTACCCGGGACAGGGGGTTCCCGAAGCCAAAAACATTCAGTACTTC.

The gene calls are TRBV7-2 and TRBJ1-5; tentative D call: TRBD1 (6 bases). The V gene's germline CDR1 is SGHTA and CDR2 FQGNSA. The CDR3 runs 13 residues. V lost 6 bases to trimming and J lost 4 bases, with 10 bases between them. The CDR3 coding sequence is TGTGCCAGCAGAGGGGGTTTTAATCAGCCCCAGCATTTT. Translation gives CASRGGFNQPQHF.

This clone has just a few counts. This chain connects TRBV7-8 to TRBJ1-5, with 7 bases aligning to TRBD1. Germline assignment: CDR1 SGHVS and CDR2 FQNEAQ. V dropped 5 bases and J dropped 4; count of bases not matched to a gene: 14. The CDR3 sequence is 17 residues long. The chain's CDR3 is CASSAIGTVAGNQPQHF. The CDR3 coding sequence is TGTGCCAGCAGCGCCATAGGGACAGTGGCGGGTAATCAGCCCCAGCATTTT.

V and J are TRBV19 and TRBJ1-3; D uncertain. Germline values: CDR1 LNHDA, CDR2 SQIVND (reference sequence). Trimming stripped 7 bases from V and 0 bases from J, with 13 bases between. The CDR3 covers 15 residues. The CDR3 loop reads CASIPDTSSGNTIYF. CDR3 nucleotide sequence: TGTGCCAGTATCCCAGACACCTCCTCTGGAAACACCATATATTTT.

The V and J genes are TRBV2 and TRBJ1-6; D perhaps matches TRBD1 (6 bases). CDR3 length: 14 amino acids. With 5 bases removed from V and 7 bases from J, the gap between germline ends came to 12 bases. Germline V gene lookup returns CDR1 SNHLY and CDR2 FYNNEI. CDR3 sequence reads: CASSITGQNSPLHF. DNA for the CDR3: TGTGCCAGCAGTATCACAGGGCAGAATTCACCCCTCCACTTT.

The chain employs TRBV18 and TRBJ2-3; possibly TRBD1 for D (7 bases). Germline V lookup: CDR1 KGHSH, CDR2 LQKENI. V was shortened by 5 bases and J by 6 bases, with 21 bases between the two germline ends. The CDR3 has 16 amino acids. The CDR3 DNA reads TGTGCCAGCTCAAACCCGGCCAGGGGGGCTGGGGATACGCAGTATTTT. Translating gives CASSNPARGAGDTQYF.

The chain recombines TRBV7-9 with TRBJ1-1, with D possibly matching TRBD1 (6 bases). Per the germline V gene, CDR1 is SEHNR and CDR2 is FQNEAQ (reference sequence). The CDR3 runs to 15 residues. The V end was cut by 4 bases, the J end by 4 bases, with 16 bases between. CDR3 sequence (DNA): TGTGCCAGCAGCTCGAGGGACACCATGGGCACTGAAGCTTTCTTT. Translation gives CASSSRDTMGTEAFF.

The chain employs TRBV19 and TRBJ2-3; 8 positions match TRBD1. Per germline, CDR1 LNHDA and CDR2 SQIVND (reference sequence). The J segment lost 3 bases and the V segment lost 6 bases, leaving 8 bases of the junction unmatched. The CDR3 contains 15 residues. The CDR3 DNA reads as TGTGCCAGTAGCCGAACAGGGGGTTTTACAGATACGCAGTATTTT. It codes for CASSRTGGFTDTQYF.

This clone appeared a few times. The V call is TRBV24-1, the J call TRBJ1-2, with D maybe TRBD1 (5 bases). V was trimmed by 4 bases and J by 6 bases, leaving 11 bases between them. The germline V gene has CDR1 KGHDR and CDR2 SFDVKD. The CDR3 is 13 amino acids. Here the CDR3 reads CATSDPGFHGYTF. CDR3 bases: TGTGCCACCAGTGACCCAGGGTTCCATGGCTACACCTTC.

The chain joins TRBV6-5 to TRBJ1-1, with 7 nucleotides matching TRBD1. J gave up 3 bases and V 2 bases, and 6 bases lay outside the gene matches. The CDR3 sequence is 15 residues long. CDR1 is MNHEY and CDR2 is SVGAGI in the germline V gene. For the CDR3, the DNA is TGTGCCAGCAGTTACACAATAACAGGGGACACTGAAGCTTTCTTT. Its translation is CASSYTITGDTEAFF.

The V gene is TRBV7-9, the J gene TRBJ2-2, with TRBD1 as a possible D gene (6 bases). In germline, CDR1 is SEHNR, CDR2 FQNEAQ (reference sequence). Trimming took off 8 bases at V and 7 bases at J, with 23 bases between the two ends. There are 16 residues in the CDR3. CDR3 region: CASHKGTGLFGGELFF. The DNA of the CDR3 is TGTGCCAGCCATAAAGGCACAGGGTTATTCGGCGGGGAGCTGTTTTTT.

The DNA of the CDR3 is TGTGCCAGCAGAACTACGAAGGGACAGGGATCCTACAATGAGCAGTTCTTC. Amino acid sequence: CASRTTKGQGSYNEQFF. The chain uses TRBV28 and TRBJ2-1; 9 bases are shared with TRBD1. The germline V gene encodes CDR1 MDHEN and CDR2 SYDVKM. V shed 6 bases, J shed 1 base, and the junction held 10 bases outside the gene matches. This CDR3 comprises 17 residues.

This chain joins TRBV9 and TRBJ2-5, with 10 nucleotides matching TRBD1. The V gene end was trimmed by 2 bases and the J gene end by 2 bases; junction bases not matched to a gene: 6. The CDR3 extends over 16 amino acids. Germline loops: CDR1 SGDLS, CDR2 YYNGEE. DNA of the CDR3: TGTGCCAGCAGCGTTGGGACAGGGGTCCCTCAAGAGACCCAGTACTTC. Translated: CASSVGTGVPQETQYF.

The genes are TRBV5-4 and TRBJ1-2; 9 bases fit TRBD1. This CDR3 has 14 residues. Germline loops: CDR1 SGHNT, CDR2 YYREEE (reference sequence). V shed 5 bases, J shed 7 bases, and the junction held 9 bases outside the gene matches. CDR3 nucleotide sequence: TGTGCCAGCAGATCACAGGGGGCTGCAATTGGCTACACCTTC. It codes for CASRSQGAAIGYTF.

Only one count was recorded for this clone. The V and J genes are TRBV30 and TRBJ2-1; no reliable D call. Germline loops: CDR1 GTSNPN, CDR2 SVGIG (reference sequence). This CDR3 is built from 10 residues. V was cut by 2 bases and J by 15 bases, with 11 bases left in between. The CDR3 nucleotides read TGTGCCTGGAGTATTGGGCATTTGTTCTTC. This gives the protein CAWSIGHLFF. The full variable domain, completed using reference TRBV30 and TRBJ2-1, is SQTIHQWPATLVQPVGSPLSLECTVEGTSNPNLYWYRQAAGRGLQLLFYSVGIGQISSEVPQNLSASRPQDRQFILSSKKLLLSDSGFYLCAWSIGHLFFGPGTRLTVL.

The CDR3 protein is CARGRENQETQYF. As DNA, the CDR3 is TGTGCAAGGGGCAGAGAGAACCAAGAGACCCAGTACTTC. This rearrangement joins TRBV30 to TRBJ2-5, with D perhaps TRBD1 (5 bases). Germline V CDR1 and CDR2: GTSNPN, SVGIG (reference sequence). This CDR3 region has 13 residues.

The V call is TRBV29-1, the J call TRBJ1-2; 8 nucleotides agree with TRBD1. The ends lost 3 bases at V and 8 bases at J; junction bases unmatched: 8. Germline V gene lookup returns CDR1 SQVTM and CDR2 ANQGSEA. The CDR3 has 13 amino acids. The CDR3 region is CSVEVQGAGGYTF. In DNA form, the CDR3 reads TGCAGCGTTGAGGTTCAGGGGGCGGGAGGCTACACCTTC.

The chain employs TRBV5-1 and TRBJ1-2; possible D gene TRBD1, 5 bases. V was clipped by 4 bases and J by 4 bases, with 8 bases between them. Per the germline V gene, CDR1 is SGHRS and CDR2 is YFSETQ. CDR3 size: 12 residues. The CDR3 protein is CASSPDSYGYTF. The CDR3 DNA sequence: TGCGCCAGCAGCCCTGACAGCTATGGCTACACCTTC.

The chain links TRBV10-1 to TRBJ1-2; D may be TRBD1 (5 bases). Germline assignment: CDR1 WNHNN and CDR2 SYGVQD (reference sequence). The CDR3 is made up of 15 amino acids. Trimming removed 7 bases at V and 3 bases at J, with 18 bases between. Written as DNA, the CDR3 is TGCGCCAGCACGGTGGCCAGGGTCGTCTACTATGGCTACACCTTC. This translates into CASTVARVVYYGYTF.

The chain joins TRBV15 to TRBJ1-4; 9 bases are shared with TRBD1. Trimming took 3 bases from V and 8 from J; bases not matched to a gene: 7. The CDR3 runs to 15 residues. Looked up from germline, CDR1 is LNHNV and CDR2 is YYDKDF (reference sequence). CDR3 sequence reads: CATSRAGTGREKLFF. CDR3 nucleotide sequence: TGTGCCACCAGCAGGGCCGGGACAGGGCGGGAAAAACTGTTTTTT. Looking up the rest from reference TRBV15 and TRBJ1-4 gives the full variable domain: DAMVIQNPRYQVTQFGKPVTLSCSQTLNHNVMYWYQQKSSQAPKLLFHYYDKDFNNEADTPDNFQSRRPNTSFCFLDIRSPGLGDTAMYLCATSRAGTGREKLFFGSGTQLSVL.

This CDR3 is CASTGQGAEAEAFF. In DNA form, the CDR3 reads TGTGCCAGCACCGGACAGGGGGCGGAAGCTGAAGCTTTCTTT. The chain joins TRBV3-1 (or the pseudogene TRBV3-2) to TRBJ1-1; 11 positions match TRBD1. Germline CDR1 LGHDT, CDR2 YNNKEL (reference sequence). CDR3 length equals 14 residues. J lost 6 bases, V lost 7 bases, and 7 bases had no gene match.

This chain connects TRBV28 to TRBJ2-7; the match to TRBD2 covers 10 bases. This CDR3 is built from 18 residues. J gave up 0 bases and V 5 bases, and 13 bases lay outside the gene matches. The germline gives CDR1 MDHEN, CDR2 SYDVKM. CDR3 in DNA: TGTGCCAGCAGTAAGCGGGGGGGCCTCAAACCGAGCTCCTACGAGCAGTACTTC. Translation: CASSKRGGLKPSSYEQYF.